This T cell receptor beta chain was sequenced in a study of blood T cell repertoires in COVID-19. For the study at large: Donors in the United States, Italy and Spain gave samples during acute or convalescent COVID-19. The cDNA or gDNA used as material had been derived from T cells, B-cell-depleted T cells, or PBMCs.

Within 2 weeks of study entry, exposed participants had contacted a PCR-confirmed or clinician-diagnosed COVID-19 case. The trim removed 5 bases at V and 6 bases at J, leaving 4 bases unmatched. The CDR3 is 13 residues long. Germline loops: CDR1 SGHTA, CDR2 FQGNSA. Assay used: immunoSEQ multiplex PCR; TCRdb lists only in-frame clones, some missing. Of about 140,000 clones in the sample, approximately 88% are singletons; the top ten hold roughly 5%. In its sample, this clone was seen a few times. The chain joins TRBV7-2 to TRBJ2-1; 7 bases align to TRBD1. Source material: PBMCs or T cells enriched from blood (not recorded which). This TCR came from a man in his sixties or seventies who had been exposed to COVID-19. The CDR3 protein is CASSLYRGNEQFF. CDR3 DNA: TGTGCCAGCAGCCTATACAGGGGCAATGAGCAGTTCTTC. The whole variable domain, filled in from reference TRBV7-2 and TRBJ2-1, reads GAGVSQSPSNKVTEKGKDVELRCDPISGHTALYWYRQSLGQGLEFLIYFQGNSAPDKSGLPSDRFSAERTGGSVSTLTIQRTQQEDSAVYLCASSLYRGNEQFFGPGTRLTVL.